This T cell receptor beta chain was found in a study of T cell repertoires in cytomegalovirus infection. TCRdb processed the reads anew with MiXCR; each CDR3 protein has one entry. This sample has approximately 170,000 distinct CDR3 sequences, with approximately 15% found just once. This clonotype was detected only a few times. This clonotype was obtained from a human donor in good health (CMV status not recorded). Some clones in this sample may be carry-over from other donors' samples. Sample: PBMCs.

This CDR3 reads CASSLARLAGGNTGELFF. CDR3 nucleotide sequence: TGTGCCAGCAGCTTAGCGAGGCTAGCGGGGGGGAACACCGGGGAGCTGTTTTTT. The chain joins TRBV7-8 to TRBJ2-2, with TRBD2 identical over 11 bases. CDR1 and CDR2 from the germline V gene are SGHVS and FQNEAQ. CDR3 length: 18 amino acids. Trimming cost V 0 bases and J 1 base; bases outside gene matches: 4.